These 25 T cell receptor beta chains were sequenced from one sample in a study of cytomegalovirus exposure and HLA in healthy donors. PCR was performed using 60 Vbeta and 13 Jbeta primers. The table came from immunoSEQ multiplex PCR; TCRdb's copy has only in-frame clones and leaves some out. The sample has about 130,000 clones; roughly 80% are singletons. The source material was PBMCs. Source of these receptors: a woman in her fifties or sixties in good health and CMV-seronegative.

CDR3 DNA: TGTGCCAGCAGCCCGACAGGGACCGGGGAGCTGTTTTTT. Protein: CASSPTGTGELFF. The rearrangement links TRBV4-2 to TRBJ2-2; the match to TRBD1 covers 7 bases. Losses at the gene ends were 4 bases for V and 5 bases for J; bases not matched to a gene: 1. CDR1 is LGHNA and CDR2 is YNFKEQ in the germline V gene. The CDR3 totals 13 residues.

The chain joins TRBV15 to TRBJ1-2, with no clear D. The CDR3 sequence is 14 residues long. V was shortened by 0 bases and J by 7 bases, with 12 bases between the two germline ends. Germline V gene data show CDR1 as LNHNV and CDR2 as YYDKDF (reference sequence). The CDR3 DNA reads TGTGCCACCAGCAGAGATTTGTCCGGTGTTGGCTACACCTTC. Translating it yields CATSRDLSGVGYTF.

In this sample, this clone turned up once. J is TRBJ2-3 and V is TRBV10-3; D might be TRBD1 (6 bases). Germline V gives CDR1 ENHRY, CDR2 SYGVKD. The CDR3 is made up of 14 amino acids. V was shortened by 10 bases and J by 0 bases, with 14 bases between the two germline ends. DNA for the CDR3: TGTGCCAGCCGGCAGGGGCCCAGCACAGATACGCAGTATTTT. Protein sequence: CASRQGPSTDTQYF.

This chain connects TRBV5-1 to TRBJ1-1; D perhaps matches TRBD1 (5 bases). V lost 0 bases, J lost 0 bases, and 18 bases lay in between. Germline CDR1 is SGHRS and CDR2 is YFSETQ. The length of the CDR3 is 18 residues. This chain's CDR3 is CASSLAAGGFGMNTEAFF. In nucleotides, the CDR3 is TGCGCCAGCAGCTTGGCCGCCGGGGGTTTTGGTATGAACACTGAAGCTTTCTTT.

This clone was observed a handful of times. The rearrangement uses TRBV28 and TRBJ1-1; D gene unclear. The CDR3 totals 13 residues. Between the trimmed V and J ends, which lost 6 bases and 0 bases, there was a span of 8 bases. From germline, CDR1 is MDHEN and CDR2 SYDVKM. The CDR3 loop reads CASRPGLNTEAFF. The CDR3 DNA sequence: TGTGCCAGCAGACCAGGCTTGAACACTGAAGCTTTCTTT.

CDR3 bases: TGTGCCAGTAGTACTGGGAGGACAGGGGGGTGGGAGACCCAGTACTTC. Protein: CASSTGRTGGWETQYF. The chain combines TRBV19 with TRBJ2-5, with 10 bases that match TRBD1. V lost 4 bases to trimming and J lost 5 bases; unmatched junction nucleotides: 10. Germline V gives CDR1 LNHDA, CDR2 SQIVND (reference sequence). This CDR3 comprises 16 residues.

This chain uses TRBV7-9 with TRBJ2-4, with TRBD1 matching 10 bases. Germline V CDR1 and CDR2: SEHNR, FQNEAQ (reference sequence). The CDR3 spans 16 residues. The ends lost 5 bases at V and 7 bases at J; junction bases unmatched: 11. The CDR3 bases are TGTGCCAGCAGCACGGAGTGGGGACAGGGGAATAACATTCAGTACTTC. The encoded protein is CASSTEWGQGNNIQYF.

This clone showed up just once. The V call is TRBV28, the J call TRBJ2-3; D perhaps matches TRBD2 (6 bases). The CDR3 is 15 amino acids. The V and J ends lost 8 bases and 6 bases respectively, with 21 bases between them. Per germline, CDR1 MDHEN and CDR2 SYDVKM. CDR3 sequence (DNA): TGTGCCAGCGGACCTCCGGGACTCAGATCCGATACGCAGTATTTT. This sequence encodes CASGPPGLRSDTQYF.

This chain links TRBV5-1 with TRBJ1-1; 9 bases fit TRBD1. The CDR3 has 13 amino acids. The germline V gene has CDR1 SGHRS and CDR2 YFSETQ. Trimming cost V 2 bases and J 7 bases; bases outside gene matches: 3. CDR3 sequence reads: CASSFGDRVEAFF. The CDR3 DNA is TGCGCCAGCAGCTTTGGGGACAGGGTTGAAGCTTTCTTT.

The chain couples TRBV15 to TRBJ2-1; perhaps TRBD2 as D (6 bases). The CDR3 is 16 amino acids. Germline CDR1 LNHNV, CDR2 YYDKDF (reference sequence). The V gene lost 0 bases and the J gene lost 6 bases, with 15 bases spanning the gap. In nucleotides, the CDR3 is TGTGCCACCAGCAGAGAGTTCAGCGGGCCAATCAATGAGCAGTTCTTC. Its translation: CATSREFSGPINEQFF.

This CDR3 reads CASSLVGTDTQYF. The CDR3 region has the DNA TGTGCCAGCAGCTTAGTCGGCACAGATACGCAGTATTTT. The chain combines TRBV7-2 with TRBJ2-3; D uncertain. V was clipped by 1 base and J by 1 base, with 3 bases between them. The CDR3 covers 13 residues. Germline assignment: CDR1 SGHTA and CDR2 FQGNSA.

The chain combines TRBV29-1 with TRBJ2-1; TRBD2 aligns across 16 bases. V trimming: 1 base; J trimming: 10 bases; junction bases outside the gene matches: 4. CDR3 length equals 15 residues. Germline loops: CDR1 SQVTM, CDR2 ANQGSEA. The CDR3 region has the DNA TGCAGCGTTGAAGTGGGACTAGCGGGAGGGGGCGAGCAGTTCTTC. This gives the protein CSVEVGLAGGGEQFF.

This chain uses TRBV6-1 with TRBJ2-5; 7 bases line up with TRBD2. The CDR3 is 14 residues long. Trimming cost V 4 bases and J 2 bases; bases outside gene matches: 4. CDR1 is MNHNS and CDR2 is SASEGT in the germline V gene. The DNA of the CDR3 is TGTGCCAGCAGTGTCCTAGCGGATCAAGAGACCCAGTACTTC. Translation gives CASSVLADQETQYF.

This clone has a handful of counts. The CDR3 region has the DNA TGTGCCACCAGCAGAGACCCTACAGGGTCCTATGGCTACACCTTC. Translation gives CATSRDPTGSYGYTF. The chain employs TRBV15 and TRBJ1-2; TRBD1 might be the D (6 bases). The CDR3 covers 15 residues. The V gene's germline CDR1 is LNHNV and CDR2 YYDKDF (reference sequence). Trimming stripped 0 bases from V and 4 bases from J, with 12 bases between.

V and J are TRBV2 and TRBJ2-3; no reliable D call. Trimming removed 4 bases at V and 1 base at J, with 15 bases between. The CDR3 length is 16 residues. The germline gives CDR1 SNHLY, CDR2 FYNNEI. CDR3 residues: CASSAGNGWGTDTQYF. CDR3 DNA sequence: TGTGCCAGCAGTGCCGGTAACGGGTGGGGCACAGATACGCAGTATTTT.

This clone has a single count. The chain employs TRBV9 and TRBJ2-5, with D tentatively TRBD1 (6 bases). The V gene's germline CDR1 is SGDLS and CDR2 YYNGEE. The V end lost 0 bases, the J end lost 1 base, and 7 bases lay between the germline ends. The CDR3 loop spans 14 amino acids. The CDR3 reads CASSVGQAQETQYF. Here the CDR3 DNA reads TGTGCCAGCAGCGTAGGACAGGCCCAAGAGACCCAGTACTTC.

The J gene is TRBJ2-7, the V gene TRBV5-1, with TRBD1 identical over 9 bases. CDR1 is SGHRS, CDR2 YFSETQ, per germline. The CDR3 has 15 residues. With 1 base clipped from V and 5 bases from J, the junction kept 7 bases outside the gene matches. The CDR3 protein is CASSLFGTGQDEQYF. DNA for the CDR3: TGCGCCAGCAGCTTGTTCGGGACAGGGCAAGACGAGCAGTACTTC. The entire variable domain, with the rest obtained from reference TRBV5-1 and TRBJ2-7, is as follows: KAGVTQTPRYLIKTRGQQVTLSCSPISGHRSVSWYQQTPGQGLQFLFEYFSETQRNKGNFPGRFSGRQFSNSRSEMNVSTLELGDSALYLCASSLFGTGQDEQYFGPGTRLTVT.

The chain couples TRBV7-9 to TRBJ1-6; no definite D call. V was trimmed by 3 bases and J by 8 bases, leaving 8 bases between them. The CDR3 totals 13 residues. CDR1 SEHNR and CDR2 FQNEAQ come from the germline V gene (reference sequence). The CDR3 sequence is CASSFNTDSPLHF. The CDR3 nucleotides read TGTGCCAGCAGCTTTAATACAGATTCACCCCTCCACTTT.

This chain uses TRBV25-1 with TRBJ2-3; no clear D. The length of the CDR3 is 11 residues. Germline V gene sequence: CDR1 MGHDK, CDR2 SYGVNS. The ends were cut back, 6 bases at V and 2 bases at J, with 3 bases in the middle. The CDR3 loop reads CASRHTDTQYF. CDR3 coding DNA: TGTGCCAGCAGACACACAGATACGCAGTATTTT. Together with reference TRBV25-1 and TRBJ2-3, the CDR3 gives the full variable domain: EADIYQTPRYLVIGTGKKITLECSQTMGHDKMYWYQQDPGMELHLIHYSYGVNSTEKGDLSSESTVSRIRTEHFPLTLESARPSHTSQYLCASRHTDTQYFGPGTRLTVL.

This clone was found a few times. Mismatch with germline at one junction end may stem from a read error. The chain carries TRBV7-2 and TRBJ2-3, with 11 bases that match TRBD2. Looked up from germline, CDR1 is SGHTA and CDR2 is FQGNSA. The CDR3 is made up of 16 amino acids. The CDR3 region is CASSLAGGYSTDTQYF. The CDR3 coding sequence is TGTGCCAGCAGCCTAGCGGGAGGTTATAGCACAGATACGCAGTATTTT. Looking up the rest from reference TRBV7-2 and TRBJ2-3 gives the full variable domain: GAGVSQSPSNKVTEKGKDVELRCDPISGHTALYWYRQSLGQGLEFLIYFQGNSAPDKSGLPSDRFSAERTGGSVSTLTIQRTQQEDSAVYLCASSLAGGYSTDTQYFGPGTRLTVL.

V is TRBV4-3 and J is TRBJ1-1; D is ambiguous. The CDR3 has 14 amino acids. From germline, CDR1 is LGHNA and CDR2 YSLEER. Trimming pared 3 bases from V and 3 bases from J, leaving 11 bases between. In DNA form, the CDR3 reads TGCGCCAGCAGCCACCTTAGAGTGGACACTGAAGCTTTCTTT. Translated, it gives CASSHLRVDTEAFF.

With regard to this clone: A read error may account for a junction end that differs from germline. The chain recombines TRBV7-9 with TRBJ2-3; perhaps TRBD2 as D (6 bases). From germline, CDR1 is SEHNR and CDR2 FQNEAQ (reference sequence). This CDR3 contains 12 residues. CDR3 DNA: TGTTCCAGCATCGGGGGAGGAGATACGCAGTATTTT. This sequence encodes CSSIGGGDTQYF.

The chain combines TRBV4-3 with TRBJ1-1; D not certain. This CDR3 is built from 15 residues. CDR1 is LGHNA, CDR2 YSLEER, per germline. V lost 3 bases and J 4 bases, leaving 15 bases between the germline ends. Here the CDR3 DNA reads TGCGCCAGCAGCCACCGCGTCGGGGAGGGCACTGAAGCTTTCTTT. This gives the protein CASSHRVGEGTEAFF.

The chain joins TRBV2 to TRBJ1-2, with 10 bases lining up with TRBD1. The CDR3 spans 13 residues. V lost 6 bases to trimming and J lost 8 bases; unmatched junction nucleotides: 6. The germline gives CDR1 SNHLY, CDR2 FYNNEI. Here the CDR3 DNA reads TGTGCCAGCAGACCGGGACAGGGGACGGGCTACACCTTC. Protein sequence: CASRPGQGTGYTF.

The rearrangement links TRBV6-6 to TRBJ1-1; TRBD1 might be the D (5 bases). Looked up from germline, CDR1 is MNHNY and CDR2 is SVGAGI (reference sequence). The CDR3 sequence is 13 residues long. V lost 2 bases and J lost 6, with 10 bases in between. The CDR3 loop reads CASSYGRASEAFF. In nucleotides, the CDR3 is TGTGCCAGCAGTTACGGCAGGGCCTCTGAAGCTTTCTTT.